Listed here are 7 T cell receptor beta chains from one sample, sequenced in a study of blood T cells in healthy people across ages. A J-beta primer mix and a sample-barcoded 5' primer were used in a second PCR of about 7 to 12 cycles. TCRdb re-derived calls from the 5' RACE reads in MiXCR, one entry per CDR3 protein. The data contain more than 500,000 distinct CDR3 sequences, approximately 30% of them seen just once; the ten biggest clones take up approximately 17%. The sequenced sample was blood. These receptors originate from a woman in her seventies in good health.

The chain uses TRBV5-1 and TRBJ2-5; 10 nucleotides align to TRBD2. Germline V gives CDR1 SGHRS, CDR2 YFSETQ. CDR3 length: 16 residues. The ends lost 1 base at V and 5 bases at J; junction bases unmatched: 8. CDR3 in amino acids: CASSLSGGASSETQYF. CDR3 bases: TGCGCCAGCAGCTTGAGCGGGGGGGCTTCATCGGAGACCCAGTACTTC.

As for this clonotype: A read error may be the cause here, since a much bigger clone is one base away. V and J are TRBV29-1 and TRBJ2-1, with no clear D. The CDR3 contains 11 residues. Germline V gene lookup returns CDR1 SQVTM and CDR2 ANQGSEA. V lost 6 bases, J lost 12 bases, and 15 bases lay in between. CDR3 amino acids: CSVVGYHGQFF. The CDR3 DNA follows: TGCAGCGTCGTGGGGTACCATGGGCAGTTCTTC.

CDR3 DNA sequence: TGTGCCAGCAGCTTGCCTTCGGGGGCGGGAGATACGCAGTATTTT. This translates into CASSLPSGAGDTQYF. The chain joins TRBV7-6 to TRBJ2-3; D possibly matches TRBD1 or TRBD2 (6 bases each). V was pared by 3 bases and J by 5 bases, with 15 bases between. The CDR3 length is 15 residues. Germline V lookup: CDR1 SGHVS, CDR2 FNYEAQ.

This chain uses TRBV7-2 with TRBJ2-2; 7 bases line up with TRBD2. V lost 5 bases to trimming and J lost 4 bases; unmatched junction nucleotides: 7. The germline V gene encodes CDR1 SGHTA and CDR2 FQGNSA. The CDR3 runs 15 residues. The CDR3 region is CASSLTSAGTGELFF. CDR3 coding DNA: TGTGCCAGCAGCCTTACTAGCGCGGGCACCGGGGAGCTGTTTTTT. Full variable domain (outside the CDR3, taken from reference TRBV7-2 and TRBJ2-2): GAGVSQSPSNKVTEKGKDVELRCDPISGHTALYWYRQSLGQGLEFLIYFQGNSAPDKSGLPSDRFSAERTGGSVSTLTIQRTQQEDSAVYLCASSLTSAGTGELFFGEGSRLTVL.

The gene calls are TRBV5-1 and TRBJ1-3; D unresolved. CDR3 length equals 16 residues. Germline V lookup: CDR1 SGHRS, CDR2 YFSETQ. V lost 0 bases and J 0 bases, leaving 10 bases between the germline ends. CDR3 nucleotide sequence: TGCGCCAGCAGCTTGGCGCAGTCGAGCTCTGGAAACACCATATATTTT. This translates into CASSLAQSSSGNTIYF.

CDR3 DNA sequence: TGCAGTGCTCACCGGGACACGATGTATTCACCCCTCCACTTT. This translates into CSAHRDTMYSPLHF. The genes are TRBV20-1 and TRBJ1-6; weak D call: TRBD1 (6 bases). This CDR3 has 14 amino acids. V lost 5 bases to trimming and J lost 8 bases, with 16 bases between them. Germline V gene data show CDR1 as DFQATT and CDR2 as SNEGSKA (reference sequence).

V usage is TRBV6-1 and J usage is TRBJ2-3; no clear D. The CDR3 covers 13 residues. The ends were cut back, 1 base at V and 3 bases at J, with 5 bases in the middle. Germline V gene data show CDR1 as MNHNS and CDR2 as SASEGT. The CDR3: CASSEVGTDTQYF. In DNA form, the CDR3 reads TGTGCCAGCAGTGAAGTAGGGACAGATACGCAGTATTTT.